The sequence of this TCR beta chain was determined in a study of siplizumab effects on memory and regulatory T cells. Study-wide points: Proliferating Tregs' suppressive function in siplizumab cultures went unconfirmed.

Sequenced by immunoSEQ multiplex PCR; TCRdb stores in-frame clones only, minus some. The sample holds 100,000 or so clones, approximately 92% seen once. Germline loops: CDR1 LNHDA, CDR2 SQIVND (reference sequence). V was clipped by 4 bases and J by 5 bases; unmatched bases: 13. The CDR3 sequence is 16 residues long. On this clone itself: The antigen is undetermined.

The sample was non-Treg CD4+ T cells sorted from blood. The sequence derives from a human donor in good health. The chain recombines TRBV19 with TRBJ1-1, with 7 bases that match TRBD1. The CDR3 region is CASSRFTGEGATEAFF. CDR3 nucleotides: TGTGCCAGTAGTAGATTTACAGGGGAGGGGGCAACTGAAGCTTTCTTT.